This entry lists 14 T cell receptor beta chains sequenced from one sample in a study of cytomegalovirus exposure and HLA in healthy donors. In the PCR, 60 Vbeta and 13 Jbeta primers were used. Some clones are missing from TCRdb's copy, which holds only in-frame ones; the method was immunoSEQ multiplex PCR. The data contain about 87,000 clones, 74% of them seen just once; the ten biggest clones take up around 22%. Source material: PBMCs. The receptors shown here come from a young man in good health and CMV-seropositive.

Only one count was recorded for this clone. V usage is TRBV7-9 and J usage is TRBJ1-4, with a tentative D call TRBD1 (5 bases). The V and J ends lost 0 bases and 4 bases respectively, with 12 bases between them. Germline CDR1 is SEHNR and CDR2 is FQNEAQ (reference sequence). The length of the CDR3 is 16 residues. CDR3 sequence: CASSLAGQSNNEKLFF. DNA for the CDR3: TGTGCCAGCAGCTTAGCGGGGCAGAGCAATAATGAAAAACTGTTTTTT.

The chain couples TRBV28 to TRBJ1-2; TRBD1 matches at 7 bases. This CDR3 spans 14 amino acids. Germline trimming cut 5 bases from V and 3 bases from J; bases unmatched to any gene: 6. The V gene's germline CDR1 is MDHEN and CDR2 SYDVKM. As DNA, the CDR3 is TGTGCCAGCAGTCTGACAGGGCTCTACTATGGCTACACCTTC. This gives the protein CASSLTGLYYGYTF.

The V and J genes are TRBV29-1 and TRBJ1-1; D is unclear. Looked up from germline, CDR1 is SQVTM and CDR2 is ANQGSEA. CDR3 length: 13 residues. V lost 7 bases and J lost 3, with 15 bases in between. The DNA of the CDR3 is TGCAGCGGAAACTCGGGAGGGTACACTGAAGCTTTCTTT. It is translated as CSGNSGGYTEAFF.

The table lists this clone with a count of one. The chain uses TRBV18 and TRBJ1-1; D unclear. Germline V gene data show CDR1 as KGHSH and CDR2 as LQKENI. V lost 3 bases and J 1 base, leaving 6 bases between the germline ends. The CDR3 spans 13 residues. The DNA of the CDR3 is TGTGCCAGCTCACCCGGGGAGAACACTGAAGCTTTCTTT. It specifies CASSPGENTEAFF.

The chain recombines TRBV11-2 with TRBJ1-3, with 7 positions matching TRBD1. CDR1 is SGHAT, CDR2 FQNNGV, per germline. After removal of 0 bases from V and 7 bases from J, the junction contained 3 bases not matched to a gene. This CDR3 contains 14 residues. Written as DNA, the CDR3 is TGTGCCAGCAGCTTAGATCCACAGGGGAACACCATATATTTT. It encodes CASSLDPQGNTIYF. Full variable domain (missing parts from reference TRBV11-2 and TRBJ1-3): EAGVAQSPRYKIIEKRQSVAFWCNPISGHATLYWYQQILGQGPKLLIQFQNNGVVDDSQLPKDRFSAERLKGVDSTLKIQPAKLEDSAVYLCASSLDPQGNTIYFGEGSWLTVV.

The chain is built from TRBV4-1 and TRBJ2-4, with no clear D. The CDR3 consists of 14 residues. Trimming took off 0 bases at V and 0 bases at J, with 3 bases between the two ends. Germline-derived CDR1 and CDR2 are MGHRA and YSYEKL. This CDR3 reads CASSQDLAKNIQYF. The CDR3 coding sequence is TGCGCCAGCAGCCAAGATCTAGCCAAAAACATTCAGTACTTC.

In this sample, this clone turned up a few times. The chain couples TRBV6-1 to TRBJ2-2, with D maybe TRBD2 (6 bases). V was clipped by 1 base and J by 0 bases, with 6 bases between them. The V gene's germline CDR1 is MNHNS and CDR2 SASEGT. The CDR3 consists of 15 residues. This CDR3 is CASSEGLANTGELFF. As DNA, the CDR3 is TGTGCCAGCAGTGAAGGACTAGCGAACACCGGGGAGCTGTTTTTT.

The chain employs TRBV9 and TRBJ2-1; 7 positions match TRBD2. Germline V gene sequence: CDR1 SGDLS, CDR2 YYNGEE. V shed 4 bases, J shed 8 bases, and the junction held 12 bases outside the gene matches. This CDR3 region has 15 residues. CDR3 sequence (DNA): TGTGCCAGCAGCTCCGGACTAGGGCGGAGGGATGAGCAGTTCTTC. Translation gives CASSSGLGRRDEQFF.

V gene TRBV5-4 combines with J gene TRBJ2-3; the match to TRBD2 covers 15 bases. With 3 bases clipped from V and 4 bases from J, the junction kept 9 bases outside the gene matches. There are 18 residues in the CDR3. CDR1 SGHNT and CDR2 YYREEE come from the germline V gene (reference sequence). The CDR3 DNA reads TGTGCCAGCAGCTCCGGACTAGCGGGGGGGGTAGCAGCAGATACGCAGTATTTT. It yields the protein CASSSGLAGGVAADTQYF.

In this sample, this clone turned up many times. CDR3 sequence (DNA): TGTGCCAGTCGGGAGGGGAACACTGAAGCTTTCTTT. Translating it yields CASREGNTEAFF. V gene TRBV6-1 combines with J gene TRBJ1-1; D gene unclear. Trimming stripped 9 bases from V and 1 base from J, with 9 bases between. The CDR3 has 12 amino acids. Germline-derived CDR1 and CDR2 are MNHNS and SASEGT.

This sequence joins TRBV5-6 and TRBJ2-5, with D possibly TRBD1 on 6 matching bases. The J call is doubtful: the DNA matches TRBJ2-7 better. The CDR3 length is 13 residues. Per germline, CDR1 SGHDT and CDR2 YYEEEE. The CDR3 loop reads CASSFPGAYEQYF. The CDR3 DNA reads as TGTGCCAGCAGCTTCCCAGGGGCCTACGAGCAGTACTTC.

This chain joins TRBV10-2 and TRBJ2-7; 7 bases match TRBD2. V trimming: 8 bases; J trimming: 6 bases; junction bases outside the gene matches: 7. The CDR3 consists of 12 residues. From germline, CDR1 is WSHSY and CDR2 SAAADI. The CDR3 DNA reads as TGCGCCAGCCACTCATGGGGGGGCGAGCAGTACTTC. This translates into CASHSWGGEQYF.

J is TRBJ2-5 and V is TRBV9, with 8 bases fitting TRBD2. Trimming at V came to 4 bases and at J to 4 bases, leaving 9 bases not matched to a gene. This CDR3 is built from 15 residues. Per the germline V gene, CDR1 is SGDLS and CDR2 is YYNGEE. The CDR3 bases are TGTGCCAGCAGCTCAGAGCGGGAGAGGCGAGAGACCCAGTACTTC. It translates to CASSSERERRETQYF.

The V and J genes are TRBV6-5 and TRBJ1-2; D unresolved. The germline V gene has CDR1 MNHEY and CDR2 SVGAGI. Between the trimmed V and J ends, which lost 5 bases and 2 bases, there was a span of 9 bases. This CDR3 is built from 13 residues. CDR3 loop: CASSPTVNYGYTF. The DNA for the CDR3 is TGTGCCAGCAGTCCTACTGTGAACTATGGCTACACCTTC.